This paragraph covers one TCR beta chain sequence. Its specificity is unknown. The data derive from a study of siplizumab effects on memory and regulatory T cells. Per individual sample, 95,000 to 100,000 TCR templates were assayed. Sequenced by immunoSEQ multiplex PCR; TCRdb stores in-frame clones only, minus some. Here the sample spans under 110,000 clones, roughly 91% being singletons. The germline V gene encodes CDR1 MNHNS and CDR2 SASEGT. The germline V and J ends were trimmed by 5 bases and 3 bases, with 4 bases remaining between them. CDR3 size: 11 residues. Notes on the study in general: Sequences below about 10^-5 frequency were poorly captured, and few alloreactive clones mapped to unstimulated subsets. Naive T cells appeared more diverse than memory cells and seemed to be major alloresponse contributors. With siplizumab, mappable alloreactive CD4+ clones averaged approximately 70% Treg-derived, versus about 29% in controls.

Material: non-Treg CD4+ T cells sorted from blood. This TCR came from a human donor in good health. The gene calls are TRBV6-1 and TRBJ2-5; D unresolved. The CDR3 spells CASSSKETQYF. The CDR3 nucleotides read TGTGCCAGCAGTTCAAAAGAGACCCAGTACTTC.